Listed here are 7 T cell receptor beta chains from one sample, sequenced in a study of response to subunit inactivated influenza vaccine. TCRdb passed the RT-PCR reads through MiXCR, listing each CDR3 protein once. This sample carries 800,000 or so distinct CDR3 sequences, around 21% of them seen once, and the ten largest clones take 10%. This specimen was PBMCs from blood, taken around 5 days after vaccination. These receptors were taken from a man aged 50 to 60 who received an inactivated influenza vaccine.

In regard to this clonotype: At one end, the junction sequence differs from germline, possibly due to a read error. This rearrangement joins TRBV7-7 to TRBJ2-1; perhaps TRBD2 as D (6 bases). Germline CDR1 is SSHAT and CDR2 is FNYEAQ (reference sequence). This CDR3 comprises 13 residues. CDR3 region: CASSFNPEGEQFF. The CDR3 DNA is TGTGCTAGCAGCTTCAACCCGGAGGGTGAGCAGTTCTTC.

The V call is TRBV7-9, the J call TRBJ2-3; D is perhaps TRBD1 or TRBD2 (5 bases each). Trimming removed 5 bases from V and 0 bases from J, with 12 bases in between. CDR1 and CDR2 from the germline V gene are SEHNR and FQNEAQ (reference sequence). The CDR3 contains 15 residues. The DNA of the CDR3 is TGTGCCAGCAGCAAAGATGGGGGTAGCACAGATACGCAGTATTTT. The encoded protein is CASSKDGGSTDTQYF.

The chain joins TRBV28 to TRBJ2-5; 12 bases map to TRBD2. This CDR3 is built from 18 residues. Losses at the gene ends were 6 bases for V and 4 bases for J; bases not matched to a gene: 15. Germline V gene data show CDR1 as MDHEN and CDR2 as SYDVKM. In nucleotides, the CDR3 is TGTGCCAGCAGCCCCCCCCCTCTAGCGGGAGGGCTGCGAGAGACCCAGTACTTC. It translates to CASSPPPLAGGLRETQYF.

This chain links TRBV3-1 with TRBJ2-1, with 14 bases lining up with TRBD2. With 6 bases clipped from V and 1 base from J, the junction kept 11 bases outside the gene matches. The CDR3 has 19 amino acids. Germline CDR1 is LGHDT and CDR2 is YNNKEL (reference sequence). For the CDR3, the DNA is TGTGCCAGCAGTTTAATCGTGACTAGCGGGGGGGCTTCCTACAATGAGCAGTTCTTC. As protein: CASSLIVTSGGASYNEQFF.

This clonotype was observed a few times. The chain's CDR3 is CASSERAYEQYF. Written as DNA, the CDR3 is TGCGCCAGCAGCGAAAGAGCCTACGAGCAGTACTTC. This chain connects TRBV5-1 to TRBJ2-7; D not certain. The CDR3 totals 12 residues. The germline CDR1 and CDR2 sequences are SGHRS and YFSETQ. Deletions cut 4 bases from V and 2 bases from J, with 7 bases between.

This clonotype was observed a handful of times. The chain recombines TRBV29-1 with TRBJ2-1, with TRBD2 identical over 11 bases. The CDR3 covers 12 residues. The germline gives CDR1 SQVTM, CDR2 ANQGSEA. The CDR3 loop is CTCTSGSPEQFF. The CDR3 DNA reads TGCACGTGCACTAGCGGGAGTCCTGAGCAGTTCTTC.

This clonotype was seen only a few times. V usage is TRBV3-1 and J usage is TRBJ2-7; D possibly corresponds to TRBD2 (6 bases). Germline V lookup: CDR1 LGHDT, CDR2 YNNKEL (reference sequence). This CDR3 is 15 amino acids long. Deletions cut 0 bases from V and 2 bases from J, with 11 bases between. The CDR3 DNA is TGTGCCAGCAGCCAAGAGGGACTCGCCACCTACGAGCAGTACTTC. Its protein is CASSQEGLATYEQYF.